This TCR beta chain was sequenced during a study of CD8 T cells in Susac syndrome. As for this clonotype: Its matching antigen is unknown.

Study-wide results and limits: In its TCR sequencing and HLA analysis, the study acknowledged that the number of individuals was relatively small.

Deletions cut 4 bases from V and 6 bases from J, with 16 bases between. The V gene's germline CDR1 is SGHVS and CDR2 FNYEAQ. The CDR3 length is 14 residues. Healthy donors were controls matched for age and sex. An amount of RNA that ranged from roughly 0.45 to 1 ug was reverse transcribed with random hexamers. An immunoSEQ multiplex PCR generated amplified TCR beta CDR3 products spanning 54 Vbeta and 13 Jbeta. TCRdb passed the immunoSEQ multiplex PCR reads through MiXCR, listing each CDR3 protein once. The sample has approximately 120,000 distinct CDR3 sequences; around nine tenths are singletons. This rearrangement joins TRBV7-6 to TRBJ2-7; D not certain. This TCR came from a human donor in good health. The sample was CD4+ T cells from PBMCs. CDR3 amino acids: CASSSRIIGGEQYF. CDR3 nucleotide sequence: TGTGCCAGCAGCTCGCGAATCATAGGCGGCGAGCAGTACTTC.